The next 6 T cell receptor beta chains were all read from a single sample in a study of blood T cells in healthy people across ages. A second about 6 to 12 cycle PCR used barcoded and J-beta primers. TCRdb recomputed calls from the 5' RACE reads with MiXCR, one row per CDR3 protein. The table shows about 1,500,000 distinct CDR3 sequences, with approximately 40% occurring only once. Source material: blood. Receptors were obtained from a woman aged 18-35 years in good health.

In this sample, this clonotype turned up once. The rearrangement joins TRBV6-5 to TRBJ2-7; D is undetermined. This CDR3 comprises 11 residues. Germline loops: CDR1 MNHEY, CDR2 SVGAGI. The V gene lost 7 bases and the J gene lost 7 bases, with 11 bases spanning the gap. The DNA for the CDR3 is TGTGCCAGCAATGAGTTGGGAGAGCAGTACTTC. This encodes CASNELGEQYF.

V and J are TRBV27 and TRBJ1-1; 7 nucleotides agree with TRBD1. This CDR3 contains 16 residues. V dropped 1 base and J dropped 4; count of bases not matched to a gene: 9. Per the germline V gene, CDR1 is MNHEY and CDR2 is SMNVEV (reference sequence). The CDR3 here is CASSLFGWQGGTEAFF. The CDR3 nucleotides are TGTGCCAGCAGTTTATTCGGGTGGCAGGGGGGCACTGAAGCTTTCTTT.

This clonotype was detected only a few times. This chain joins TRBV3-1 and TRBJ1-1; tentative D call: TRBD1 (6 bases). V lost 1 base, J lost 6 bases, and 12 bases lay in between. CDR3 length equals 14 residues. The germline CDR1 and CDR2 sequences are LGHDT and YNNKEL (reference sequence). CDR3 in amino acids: CASSQGGGSAEAFF. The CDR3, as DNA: TGTGCCAGCAGCCAAGGAGGGGGTAGCGCTGAAGCTTTCTTT.

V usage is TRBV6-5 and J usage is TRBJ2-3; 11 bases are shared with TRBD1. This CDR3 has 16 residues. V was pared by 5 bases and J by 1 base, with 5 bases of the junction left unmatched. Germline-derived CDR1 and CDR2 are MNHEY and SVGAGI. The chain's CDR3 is CASSGQGARGTDTQYF. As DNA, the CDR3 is TGTGCCAGCAGTGGACAGGGGGCGCGTGGCACAGATACGCAGTATTTT.

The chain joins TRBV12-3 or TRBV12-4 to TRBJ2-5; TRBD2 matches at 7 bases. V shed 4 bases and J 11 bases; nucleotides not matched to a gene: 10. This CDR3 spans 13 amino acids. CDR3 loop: CASSSLLAREQYF. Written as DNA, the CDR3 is TGTGCCAGCAGTTCCCTACTAGCGAGGGAGCAGTACTTC.

The CDR3 is CASRPSGAQPDTQYF. DNA for the CDR3: TGTGCCAGCAGGCCGAGCGGGGCCCAACCAGATACGCAGTATTTT. The V call is TRBV7-2, the J call TRBJ2-3; 7 nucleotides line up with TRBD2. This CDR3 is built from 15 residues. The ends lost 6 bases at V and 4 bases at J; junction bases unmatched: 10. Germline loops: CDR1 SGHTA, CDR2 FQGNSA.